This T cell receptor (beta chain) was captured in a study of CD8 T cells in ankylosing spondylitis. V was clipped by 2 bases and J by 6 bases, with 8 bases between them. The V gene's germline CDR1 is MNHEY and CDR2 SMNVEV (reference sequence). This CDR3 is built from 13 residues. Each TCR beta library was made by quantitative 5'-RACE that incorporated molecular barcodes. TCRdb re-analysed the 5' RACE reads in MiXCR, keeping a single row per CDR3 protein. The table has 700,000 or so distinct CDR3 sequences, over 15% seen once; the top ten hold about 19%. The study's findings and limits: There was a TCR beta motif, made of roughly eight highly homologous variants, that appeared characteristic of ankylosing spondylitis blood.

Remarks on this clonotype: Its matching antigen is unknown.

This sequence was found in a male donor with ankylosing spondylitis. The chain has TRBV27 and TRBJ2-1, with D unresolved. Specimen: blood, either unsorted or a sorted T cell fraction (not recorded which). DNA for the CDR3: TGTGCCAGCAGTTTAGCTAGTCTCAATGAGCAGTTCTTC. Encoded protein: CASSLASLNEQFF.